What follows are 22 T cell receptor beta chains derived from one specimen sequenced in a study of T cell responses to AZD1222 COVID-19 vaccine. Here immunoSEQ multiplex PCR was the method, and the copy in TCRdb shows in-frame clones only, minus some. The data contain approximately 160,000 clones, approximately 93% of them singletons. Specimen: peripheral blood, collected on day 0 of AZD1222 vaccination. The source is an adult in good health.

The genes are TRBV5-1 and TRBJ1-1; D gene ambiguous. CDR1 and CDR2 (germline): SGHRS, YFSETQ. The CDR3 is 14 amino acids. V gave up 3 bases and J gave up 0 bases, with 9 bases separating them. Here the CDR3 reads CASSSLTVNTEAFF. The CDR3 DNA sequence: TGCGCCAGCAGCTCTCTGACGGTGAACACTGAAGCTTTCTTT.

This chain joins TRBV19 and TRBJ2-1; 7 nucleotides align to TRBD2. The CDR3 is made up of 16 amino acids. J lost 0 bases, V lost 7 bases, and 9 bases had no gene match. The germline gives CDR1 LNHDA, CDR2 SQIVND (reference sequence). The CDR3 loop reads CASTEEGRGSYNEQFF. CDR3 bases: TGTGCCAGTACCGAAGAAGGGAGGGGCTCCTACAATGAGCAGTTCTTC.

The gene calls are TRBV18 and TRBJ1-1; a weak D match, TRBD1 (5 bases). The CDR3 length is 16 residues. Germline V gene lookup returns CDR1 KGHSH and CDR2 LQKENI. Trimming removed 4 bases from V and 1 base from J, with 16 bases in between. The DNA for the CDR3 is TGTGCCAGCTCACTGGGACCACCACCGTCGAACACTGAAGCTTTCTTT. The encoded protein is CASSLGPPPSNTEAFF.

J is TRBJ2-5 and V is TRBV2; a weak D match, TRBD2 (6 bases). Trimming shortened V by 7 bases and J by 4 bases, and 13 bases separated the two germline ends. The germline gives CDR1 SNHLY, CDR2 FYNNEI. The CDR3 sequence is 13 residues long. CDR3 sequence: CASNGGATETQYF. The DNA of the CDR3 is TGTGCCAGCAATGGCGGGGCGACAGAGACCCAGTACTTC.

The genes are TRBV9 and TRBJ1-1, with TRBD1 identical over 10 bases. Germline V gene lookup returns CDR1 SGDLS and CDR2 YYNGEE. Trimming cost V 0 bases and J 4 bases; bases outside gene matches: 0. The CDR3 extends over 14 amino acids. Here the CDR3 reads CASSVGDRGTEAFF. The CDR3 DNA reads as TGTGCCAGCAGCGTAGGGGACAGGGGCACTGAAGCTTTCTTT. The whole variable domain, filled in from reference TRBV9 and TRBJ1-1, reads DSGVTQTPKHLITATGQRVTLRCSPRSGDLSVYWYQQSLDQGLQFLIQYYNGEERAKGNILERFSAQQFPDLHSELNLSSLELGDSALYFCASSVGDRGTEAFFGQGTRLTVV.

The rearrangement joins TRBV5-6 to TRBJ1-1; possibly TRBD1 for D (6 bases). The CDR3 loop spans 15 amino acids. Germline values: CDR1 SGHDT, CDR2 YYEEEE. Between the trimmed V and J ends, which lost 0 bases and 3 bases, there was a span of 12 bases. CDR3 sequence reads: CASSLAFRGDTEAFF. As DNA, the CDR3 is TGTGCCAGCAGCTTGGCCTTCAGGGGAGACACTGAAGCTTTCTTT. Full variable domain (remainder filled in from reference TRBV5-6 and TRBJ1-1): DAGVTQSPTHLIKTRGQQVTLRCSPKSGHDTVSWYQQALGQGPQFIFQYYEEEERQRGNFPDRFSGHQFPNYSSELNVNALLLGDSALYLCASSLAFRGDTEAFFGQGTRLTVV.

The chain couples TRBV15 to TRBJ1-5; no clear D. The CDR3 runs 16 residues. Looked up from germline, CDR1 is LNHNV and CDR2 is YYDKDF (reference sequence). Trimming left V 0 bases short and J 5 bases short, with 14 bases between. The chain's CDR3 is CATSRDRAAFHQPQHF. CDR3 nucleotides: TGTGCCACCAGCAGAGATCGGGCGGCCTTTCATCAGCCCCAGCATTTT.

The CDR3 bases are TGTGCCAGTAGTATTGGTCGGGTGGCGGCAGATACGCAGTATTTT. This gives the protein CASSIGRVAADTQYF. This chain connects TRBV19 to TRBJ2-3; D gene unclear. The CDR3 loop spans 15 amino acids. V was cut by 3 bases and J by 4 bases, with 14 bases left in between. CDR1 is LNHDA, CDR2 SQIVND, per germline (reference sequence).

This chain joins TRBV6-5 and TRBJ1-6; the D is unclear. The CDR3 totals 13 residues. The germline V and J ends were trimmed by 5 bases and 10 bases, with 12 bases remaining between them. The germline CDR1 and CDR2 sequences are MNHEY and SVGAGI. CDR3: CASSPQLASPLHF. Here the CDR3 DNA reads TGTGCCAGCAGTCCCCAGTTGGCGTCACCCCTCCACTTT.

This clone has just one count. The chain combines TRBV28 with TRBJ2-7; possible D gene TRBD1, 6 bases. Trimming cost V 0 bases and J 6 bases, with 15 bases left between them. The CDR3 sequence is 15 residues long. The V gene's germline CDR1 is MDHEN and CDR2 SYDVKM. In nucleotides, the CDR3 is TGTGCCAGCAGTTTATGGGGGGACACTAAGGGCGAGCAGTACTTC. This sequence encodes CASSLWGDTKGEQYF.

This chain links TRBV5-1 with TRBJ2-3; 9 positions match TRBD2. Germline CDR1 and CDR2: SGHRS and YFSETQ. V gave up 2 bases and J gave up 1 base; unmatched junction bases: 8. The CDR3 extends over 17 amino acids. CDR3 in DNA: TGCGCCAGCAGCTTTGGGGCGGGGGGGGCCCGCACAGATACGCAGTATTTT. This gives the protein CASSFGAGGARTDTQYF. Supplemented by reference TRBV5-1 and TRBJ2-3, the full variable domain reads KAGVTQTPRYLIKTRGQQVTLSCSPISGHRSVSWYQQTPGQGLQFLFEYFSETQRNKGNFPGRFSGRQFSNSRSEMNVSTLELGDSALYLCASSFGAGGARTDTQYFGPGTRLTVL.

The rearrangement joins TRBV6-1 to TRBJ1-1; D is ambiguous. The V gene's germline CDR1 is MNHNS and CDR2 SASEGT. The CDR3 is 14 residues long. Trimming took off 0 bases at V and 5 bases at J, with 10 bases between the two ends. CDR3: CASSEARSRTEAFF. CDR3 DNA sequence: TGTGCCAGCAGTGAAGCCCGGTCTAGGACTGAAGCTTTCTTT.

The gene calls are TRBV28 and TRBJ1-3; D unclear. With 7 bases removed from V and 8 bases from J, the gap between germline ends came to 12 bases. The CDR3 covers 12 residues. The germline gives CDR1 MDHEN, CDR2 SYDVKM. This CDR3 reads CASTNRWDTIYF. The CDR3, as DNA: TGTGCCAGCACTAATAGGTGGGACACCATATATTTT.

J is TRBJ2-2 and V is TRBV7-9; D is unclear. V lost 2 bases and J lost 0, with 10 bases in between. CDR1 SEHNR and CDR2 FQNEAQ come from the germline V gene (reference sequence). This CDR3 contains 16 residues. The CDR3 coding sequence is TGTGCCAGCAGCTTATTAGTCTACTCGAACACCGGGGAGCTGTTTTTT. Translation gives CASSLLVYSNTGELFF.

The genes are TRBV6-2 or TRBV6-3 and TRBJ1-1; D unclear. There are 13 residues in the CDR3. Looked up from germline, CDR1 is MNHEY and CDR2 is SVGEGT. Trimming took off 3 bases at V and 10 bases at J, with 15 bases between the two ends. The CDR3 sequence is CASSYEYSQRAFF. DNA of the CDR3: TGTGCCAGCAGTTATGAGTACTCGCAACGAGCTTTCTTT.

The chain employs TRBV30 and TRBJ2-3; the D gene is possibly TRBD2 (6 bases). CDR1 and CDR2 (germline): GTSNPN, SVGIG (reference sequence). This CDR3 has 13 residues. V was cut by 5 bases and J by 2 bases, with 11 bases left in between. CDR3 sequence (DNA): TGTGCCTGGCGGCGGGACCCCACAGATACGCAGTATTTT. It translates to CAWRRDPTDTQYF.

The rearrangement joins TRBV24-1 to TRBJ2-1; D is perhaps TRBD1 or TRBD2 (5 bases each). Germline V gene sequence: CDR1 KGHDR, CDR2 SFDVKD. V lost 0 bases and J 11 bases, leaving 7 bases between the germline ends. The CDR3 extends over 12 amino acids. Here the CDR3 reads CATSDLGDQQFF. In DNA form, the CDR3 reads TGTGCCACCAGTGATTTGGGGGACCAGCAGTTCTTC.

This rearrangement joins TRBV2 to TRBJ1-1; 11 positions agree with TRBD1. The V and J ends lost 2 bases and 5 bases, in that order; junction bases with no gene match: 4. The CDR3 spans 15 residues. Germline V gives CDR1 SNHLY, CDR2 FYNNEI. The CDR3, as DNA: TGTGCCAGCAGTGAACTAGGGACAGGGGGAACTGAAGCTTTCTTT. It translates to CASSELGTGGTEAFF. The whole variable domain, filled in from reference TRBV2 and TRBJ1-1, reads EPEVTQTPSHQVTQMGQEVILRCVPISNHLYFYWYRQILGQKVEFLVSFYNNEISEKSEIFDDQFSVERPDGSNFTLKIRSTKLEDSAMYFCASSELGTGGTEAFFGQGTRLTVV.

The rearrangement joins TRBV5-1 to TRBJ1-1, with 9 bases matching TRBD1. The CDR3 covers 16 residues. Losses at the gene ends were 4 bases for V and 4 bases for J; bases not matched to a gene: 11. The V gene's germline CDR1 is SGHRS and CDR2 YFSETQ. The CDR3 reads CASSPNVQGASTEAFF. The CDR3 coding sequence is TGCGCCAGCAGCCCGAATGTACAGGGGGCGAGCACTGAAGCTTTCTTT.

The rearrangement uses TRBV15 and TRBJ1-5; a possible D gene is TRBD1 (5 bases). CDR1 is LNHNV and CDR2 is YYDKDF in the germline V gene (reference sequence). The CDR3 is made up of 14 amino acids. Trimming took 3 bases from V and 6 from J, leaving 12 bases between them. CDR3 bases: TGTGCCACCAGCAGTCAGGGTGGGGGTCAGCCCCAGCATTTT. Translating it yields CATSSQGGGQPQHF.

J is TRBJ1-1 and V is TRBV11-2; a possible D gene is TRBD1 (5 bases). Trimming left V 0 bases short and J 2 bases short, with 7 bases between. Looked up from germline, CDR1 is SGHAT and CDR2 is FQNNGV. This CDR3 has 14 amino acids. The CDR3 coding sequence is TGTGCCAGCAGCTTAGATTGGGGCAACACTGAAGCTTTCTTT. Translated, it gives CASSLDWGNTEAFF.

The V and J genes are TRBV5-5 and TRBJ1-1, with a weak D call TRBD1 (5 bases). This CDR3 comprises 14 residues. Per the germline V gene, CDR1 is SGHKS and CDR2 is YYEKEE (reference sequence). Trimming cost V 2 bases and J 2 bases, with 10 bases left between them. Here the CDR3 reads CASSLPTDNTEAFF. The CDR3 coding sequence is TGTGCCAGCAGCTTACCGACAGACAACACTGAAGCTTTCTTT.